This record concerns one TCR beta chain sequence. Its specificity is not known. This specimen comes from a study of CXCR3-negative and CXCR3-positive naive CD8 T cells. The study's findings and limits: A higher hydrophobicity marked the TRB CDR3s of CXCR3-positive naive cells versus CXCR3-negative naive cells. Diversity ran similarly high across both naive subsets but far lower in memory CD8+ cells. Unlike memory cells, which differed, naive CXCR3-negative and CXCR3-positive cells had similar TRBV-TRBJ usage.

Libraries were UMI-labeled 5' RACE TRB cDNA. One entry per CDR3 protein, without DNA, is what TCRdb gives after re-calling the 5' RACE reads. The repertoire table contains 130,000 or so distinct CDR3 sequences. CDR3 length: 13 amino acids. Germline CDR1 SQVTM, CDR2 ANQGSEA. The chain uses TRBV29-1 and TRBJ2-7; TCRdb reports TRBD2, a call that lacks DNA to check it against. The source of this sequence is a human donor in good health. Some clones in this sample may be carry-over from other donors' samples. What was sequenced was naive CXCR3- CD8+ T cells from blood. Specified subset: CD45RO-CCR7+CD27+CD95- naive CD8+ T cells lacking CXCR3 (TNR3-). The CDR3 spells CSVCKRGAYEQYF.